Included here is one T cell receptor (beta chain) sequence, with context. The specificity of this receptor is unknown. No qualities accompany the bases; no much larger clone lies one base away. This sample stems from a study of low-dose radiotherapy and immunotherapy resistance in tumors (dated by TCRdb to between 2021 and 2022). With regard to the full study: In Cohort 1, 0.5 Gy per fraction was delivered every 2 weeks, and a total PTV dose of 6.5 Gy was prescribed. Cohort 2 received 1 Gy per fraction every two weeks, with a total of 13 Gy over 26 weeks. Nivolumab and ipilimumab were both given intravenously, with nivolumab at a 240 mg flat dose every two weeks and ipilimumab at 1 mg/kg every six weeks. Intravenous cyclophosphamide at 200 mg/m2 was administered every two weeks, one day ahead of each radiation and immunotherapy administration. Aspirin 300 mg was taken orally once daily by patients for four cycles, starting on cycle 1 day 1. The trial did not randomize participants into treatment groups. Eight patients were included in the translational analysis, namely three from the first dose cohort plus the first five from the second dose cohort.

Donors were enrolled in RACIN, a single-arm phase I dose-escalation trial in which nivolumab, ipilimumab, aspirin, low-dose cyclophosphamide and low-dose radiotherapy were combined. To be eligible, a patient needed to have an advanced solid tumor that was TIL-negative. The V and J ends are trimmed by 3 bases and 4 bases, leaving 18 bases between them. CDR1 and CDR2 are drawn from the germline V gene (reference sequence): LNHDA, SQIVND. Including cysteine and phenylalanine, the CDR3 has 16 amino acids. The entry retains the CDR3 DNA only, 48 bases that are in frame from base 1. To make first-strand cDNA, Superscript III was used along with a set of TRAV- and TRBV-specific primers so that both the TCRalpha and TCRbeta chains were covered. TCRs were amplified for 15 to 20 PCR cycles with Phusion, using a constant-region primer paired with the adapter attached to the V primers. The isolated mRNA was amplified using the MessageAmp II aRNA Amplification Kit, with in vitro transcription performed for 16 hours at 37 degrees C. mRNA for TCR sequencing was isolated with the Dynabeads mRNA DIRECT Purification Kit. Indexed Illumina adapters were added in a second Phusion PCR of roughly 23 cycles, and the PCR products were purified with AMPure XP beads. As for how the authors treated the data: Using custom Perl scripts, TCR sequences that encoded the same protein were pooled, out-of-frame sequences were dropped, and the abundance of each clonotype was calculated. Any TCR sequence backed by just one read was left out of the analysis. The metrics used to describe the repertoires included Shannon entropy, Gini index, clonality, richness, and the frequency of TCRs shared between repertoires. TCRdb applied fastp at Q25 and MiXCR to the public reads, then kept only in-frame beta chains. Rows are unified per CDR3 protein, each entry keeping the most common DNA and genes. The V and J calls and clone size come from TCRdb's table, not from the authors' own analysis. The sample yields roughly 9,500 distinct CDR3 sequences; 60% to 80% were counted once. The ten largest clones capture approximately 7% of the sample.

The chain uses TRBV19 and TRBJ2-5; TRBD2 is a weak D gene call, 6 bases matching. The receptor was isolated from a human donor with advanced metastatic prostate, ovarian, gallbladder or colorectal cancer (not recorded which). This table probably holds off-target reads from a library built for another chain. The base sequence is TGTGCCAGTAGTATGCGGGGCACCCACGCCCGAGAGACCCAGTACTTC. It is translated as CASSMRGTHARETQYF.